A selection of T cell receptor beta chains follows, all from one sample in a study of blood T cell repertoires in COVID-19. Profiled with immunoSEQ multiplex PCR; TCRdb holds only in-frame clones, not every one. The sample includes approximately 210,000 clones, around 91% of them seen just once. The sequenced sample was peripheral blood. All receptors derive from a woman aged 40 to 55 with acute or convalescent COVID-19. The CDR3 runs from the conserved cysteine through the conserved F or W. The D gene is left open where the match is weak. Clone size is shown for a subset of rows, as once, few, many or a class of expanded clone.

size: -
J: TRBJ1-4
D: -
V: TRBV5-5
CDR3: CASSLSSGAVEKLFF
DNA: TGTGCCAGCAGCTTGTCCTCAGGGGCTGTTGAAAAACTGTTTTTT

size: -
J: TRBJ1-1
D: TRBD1
V: TRBV2
CDR3: CASNRQGATEAFF
DNA: TGTGCCAGCAACCGACAGGGTGCGACTGAAGCTTTCTTT

size: -
J: TRBJ1-5
D: -
V: TRBV15
CDR3: CATSRTGLNSNQPQHF
DNA: TGTGCCACCAGCAGAACCGGACTAAATAGCAATCAGCCCCAGCATTTT

size: -
J: TRBJ1-1
D: -
V: TRBV5-4
CDR3: CASSLGTTVNTEAFF
DNA: TGTGCCAGCAGCCTAGGGACAACGGTGAACACTGAAGCTTTCTTT

size: -
J: TRBJ1-1
D: TRBD1
V: TRBV4-1
CDR3: CASSQVVQGDRGWMNTEAFF
DNA: TGCGCCAGCAGCCAAGTGGTCCAGGGGGACAGGGGGTGGATGAACACTGAAGCTTTCTTT

size: -
J: TRBJ1-2
D: -
V: TRBV18
CDR3: CASSPTSQARGYTF
DNA: TGTGCCAGCTCACCCACTTCACAGGCACGCGGCTACACCTTC

size: -
J: TRBJ1-1
D: -
V: TRBV2
CDR3: CASRGQNTEAFF
DNA: TGTGCCAGCAGGGGACAGAACACTGAAGCTTTCTTT

size: -
J: TRBJ2-5
D: -
V: TRBV10-1
CDR3: CASSAMTEKLQETQYF
DNA: TGCGCCAGCAGTGCTATGACAGAGAAATTACAAGAGACCCAGTACTTC

size: -
J: TRBJ1-4
D: TRBD1
V: TRBV5-1
CDR3: CASSSGQGLEKLFF
DNA: TGCGCCAGCAGTTCCGGACAGGGACTTGAAAAACTGTTTTTT

size: -
J: TRBJ1-2
D: TRBD1
V: TRBV5-1
CDR3: CASSTVTGGLGYTF
DNA: TGCGCCAGCAGCACGGTGACAGGGGGCCTCGGCTACACCTTC

size: -
J: TRBJ1-2
D: -
V: TRBV2
CDR3: CASRESRLGYGYTF
DNA: TGTGCCAGCAGAGAGTCGAGGCTCGGGTATGGCTACACCTTC

size: -
J: TRBJ1-2
D: -
V: TRBV18
CDR3: CASSPSPGYGYTF
DNA: TGTGCCAGCTCACCTTCTCCGGGCTATGGCTACACCTTC

size: once
J: TRBJ1-5
D: TRBD1
V: TRBV7-9
CDR3: CANTGLGQEEYSNQPQHF
DNA: TGTGCCAATACCGGTCTGGGACAGGAGGAATATAGCAATCAGCCCCAGCATTTT